This T cell receptor beta chain originates from a study of cytotoxic CD8 clonotypes in ibrutinib-treated CLL. As for the study in general: The patient breakdown showed approximately 11 relapsed/refractory and around 16 treatment-naive cases, with fewer than 18 IGHV unmutated. Overall study findings and caveats: Higher clonality was seen at ibrutinib response and a return toward baseline at progression. The study found public clonotypes uncommon, contracting or stable on treatment.

CDR1 SQVTM and CDR2 ANQGSEA come from the germline V gene. V shed 7 bases, J shed 3 bases, and the junction held 4 bases outside the gene matches. The CDR3 extends over 14 amino acids. Libraries were prepared by immunoSEQ multiplex PCR; TCRdb keeps only in-frame clonotypes and omits some of them. The profile covers 90,000 to 150,000 clones, with roughly 60% appearing a single time and 30% to 45% taken by the ten largest. Around 2 micrograms of genomic DNA from cryopreserved PBMCs went into TCR beta libraries. On this clone: Its specificity is not known.

The chain couples TRBV29-1 to TRBJ2-1; 12 bases line up with TRBD1. Source: PBMCs, taken after 24 months of ibrutinib treatment. This TCR derives from a human donor with chronic lymphocytic leukemia. The CDR3 nucleotides are TGCAGCGGACGGGACAGGGGGCACTACAATGAGCAGTTCTTC. Translation gives CSGRDRGHYNEQFF.